A selection of T cell receptor beta chains follows, all from one sample in a study of shared clonotypes between healthy human individuals. This table comes from immunoSEQ multiplex PCR, and its TCRdb copy is limited to in-frame clones, with some not included. In the table there are over a million clones, more than 65% of which are singletons. Sequencing input: memory CD4+ T cells sorted from blood. These receptor sequences come from a man younger than 35 in good health. Each CDR3 is given without its conserved first and last residue. The order of the fields is V gene, CDR3 protein.

v_call: TRBV19; cdr3_aa: ASSVSQGQPQH
v_call: TRBV29-1; cdr3_aa: SVTFGTHGAEQY
v_call: TRBV5-6; cdr3_aa: ASSLGDTGELF
v_call: TRBV4-1; cdr3_aa: ASSQDPSREQY
v_call: TRBV10-3; cdr3_aa: AISESGRDYGYT
v_call: TRBV6-4; cdr3_aa: ASSTGAEAF
v_call: TRBV7-2; cdr3_aa: ASSNLRAGVGAVQY
v_call: TRBV7-2; cdr3_aa: ASSARLAGERNEQF
v_call: TRBV5-1; cdr3_aa: ASRRGSPDNSPLH
v_call: TRBV4-3; cdr3_aa: ASSRTPLDERRTDTQY
v_call: TRBV5-1; cdr3_aa: ASRAGDNQPQH
v_call: TRBV6-5; cdr3_aa: ASSYSTSGANVLT
v_call: TRBV30; cdr3_aa: AWSVLGRSNQPQH
v_call: TRBV18; cdr3_aa: ASSSWGDGEETQY
v_call: TRBV10-2; cdr3_aa: ASNPQGARYEQY
v_call: TRBV4-2; cdr3_aa: ASSDNRGANEKLF
v_call: TRBV18; cdr3_aa: ASSPNLLAGANEQY
v_call: TRBV7-6; cdr3_aa: ASSPYTEAF
v_call: TRBV19; cdr3_aa: ASSSRTGGWYGYT
v_call: TRBV18; cdr3_aa: ASSPRGPGEQF
v_call: TRBV5-1; cdr3_aa: ASSLGLAGETQY
v_call: TRBV19; cdr3_aa: ASSMGLNYGYT
v_call: TRBV5-1; cdr3_aa: ASSLDEAGELF
v_call: TRBV6-6; cdr3_aa: ASSYSTVDTQY
v_call: TRBV9; cdr3_aa: ASSVEGRSGELF
v_call: TRBV6-6; cdr3_aa: ASSMGQGRNTEAF
v_call: TRBV18; cdr3_aa: ASSPPRGQETQY
v_call: TRBV10-3; cdr3_aa: AISPGTYTQY
v_call: TRBV7-8; cdr3_aa: ASSPVKAETQY
v_call: TRBV6-1; cdr3_aa: ASGRTDYGYT
v_call: TRBV5-1; cdr3_aa: ASGDGSSYNEQF
v_call: TRBV30; cdr3_aa: AWSQKGGPREQY
v_call: TRBV6-5; cdr3_aa: ASSYSTGAGNTIY
v_call: TRBV5-1; cdr3_aa: ASSLDAGGDSPLH
v_call: TRBV4-1; cdr3_aa: ASSHSSRDYT
v_call: TRBV4-1; cdr3_aa: ASSQASTSLSSYNEQF
v_call: TRBV2; cdr3_aa: ASRAGTVSGNTIY
v_call: TRBV21-1; cdr3_aa: ASSKPPADLSYNEQF
v_call: TRBV5-4; cdr3_aa: ASSLGERETQY
v_call: TRBV7-9; cdr3_aa: ASSLGGLGETQY
v_call: TRBV7-9; cdr3_aa: ASSSRDYNEQF
v_call: TRBV30; cdr3_aa: AWESGGGGTGELF
v_call: TRBV6-5; cdr3_aa: ASSYDGTNTEAF
v_call: TRBV2; cdr3_aa: ASSSLGGPPEQY
v_call: TRBV5-1; cdr3_aa: ASSSLAGGGYEQY
v_call: TRBV30; cdr3_aa: AWRTGRGTDTQY
v_call: TRBV5-1; cdr3_aa: ASSFLRLAEAYEQY
v_call: TRBV10-3; cdr3_aa: AISESPGSYEQY
v_call: TRBV2; cdr3_aa: ASSGTWTGESYT
v_call: TRBV30; cdr3_aa: AWSATAYEQY
v_call: TRBV6-1; cdr3_aa: ASSEGFNGPNYGYT
v_call: TRBV19; cdr3_aa: ASSPTGDSGNTIY
v_call: TRBV15; cdr3_aa: ATSRVDSISYEQY
v_call: TRBV2; cdr3_aa: ASTQTGLGSPLH
v_call: TRBV30; cdr3_aa: AYTDSPNEKLF
v_call: TRBV11-2; cdr3_aa: ASSLGPAGQGPQH
v_call: TRBV4-1; cdr3_aa: ASSQAGRGVGSYNSPLH
v_call: TRBV19; cdr3_aa: ASSPQGAQVNQPQH
v_call: TRBV5-6; cdr3_aa: ASSSQRSSPEQY